Listed below are T cell receptor beta chains from one sample, sequenced in a study of T cell repertoires in cytomegalovirus infection. TCRdb used MiXCR to reprocess the reads, holding one entry per CDR3 protein. This sample carries around 49,000 distinct CDR3 sequences, around 20% of them seen once, and the ten largest clones take around 27%. These receptors have no known antigen. Sample: CD8+ T cells from cultured PBMCs, taken from culture after CMV antigen stimulation. These receptor sequences come from a human donor in good health (CMV status not recorded). Some clones in this sample may be carry-over from other donors' samples. The CDR3 runs from the conserved cysteine through the conserved F or W. Fields, in order: D gene, clone size, CDR3 length, V gene, J gene, CDR3 protein, CDR3 DNA. The D gene is left open where the match is weak. The listing skips clone size in some rows; elsewhere it reads once, few, many or a size class.

D: TRBD2
size: -
length: 14
V: TRBV12-5
J: TRBJ2-1
CDR3: CASGWGGSYNEQFF
DNA: TGTGCTAGTGGTTGGGGAGGGTCCTACAATGAGCAGTTCTTC

D: TRBD2
size: few
length: 15
V: TRBV7-9
J: TRBJ2-1
CDR3: CASSFYSGAANEQFF
DNA: TGTGCCAGCAGCTTCTATAGCGGGGCGGCCAATGAGCAGTTCTTC

D: TRBD2
size: many
length: 14
V: TRBV7-2
J: TRBJ2-7
CDR3: CASSLSGGQYEQYF
DNA: TGTGCCAGCAGCCTCAGCGGGGGTCAGTACGAGCAGTACTTC

D: TRBD2
size: -
length: 16
V: TRBV2
J: TRBJ2-1
CDR3: CASSEISGSPYNEQFF
DNA: TGTGCCAGCAGCGAAATAAGCGGGAGCCCCTACAATGAGCAGTTCTTC

D: -
size: many
length: 14
V: TRBV20-1
J: TRBJ2-2
CDR3: CSASAERQTGELFF
DNA: TGCAGTGCTAGCGCCGAGCGGCAAACAGGGGAGCTGTTTTTT

D: TRBD1
size: -
length: 15
V: TRBV7-4
J: TRBJ2-5
CDR3: CASSLGQGAFETQYF
DNA: TGTGCCAGCAGCTTGGGACAGGGGGCGTTTGAGACCCAGTACTTC

D: TRBD2
size: -
length: 16
V: TRBV7-8
J: TRBJ2-1
CDR3: CASSSGLAGEWNEQFF
DNA: TGTGCCAGCAGCTCCGGACTAGCGGGAGAGTGGAATGAGCAGTTCTTC

D: -
size: -
length: 14
V: TRBV11-3
J: TRBJ2-1
CDR3: CASSLDQGDNEQFF
DNA: TGTGCCAGCAGCTTAGATCAAGGGGATAATGAGCAGTTCTTC

D: -
size: few
length: 15
V: TRBV10-1
J: TRBJ2-1
CDR3: CASSASGPSYNEQFF
DNA: TGCGCCAGCAGCGCAAGCGGGCCCTCCTACAATGAGCAGTTCTTC

D: -
size: medium-sized
length: 13
V: TRBV7-9
J: TRBJ1-2
CDR3: CASSLGDTYGYTF
DNA: TGTGCCAGCAGCTTAGGGGATACCTATGGCTACACCTTC

D: -
size: -
length: 15
V: TRBV20-1
J: TRBJ1-5
CDR3: CSAREGRGLNQPQHF
DNA: TGCAGTGCTAGAGAGGGCAGGGGCCTTAATCAGCCCCAGCATTTT

D: TRBD1
size: few
length: 17
V: TRBV12-3/TRBV12-4
J: TRBJ1-2
CDR3: CASSPGTGGRFYYGYTF
DNA: TGTGCCAGCAGCCCCGGGACAGGGGGCAGATTCTACTATGGCTACACCTTC

D: -
size: -
length: 17
V: TRBV4-3
J: TRBJ2-2
CDR3: CASSPSLAGLNTGELFF
DNA: TGCGCCAGCAGCCCATCACTGGCGGGACTGAACACCGGGGAGCTGTTTTTT

D: TRBD1
size: -
length: 18
V: TRBV12-3/TRBV12-4
J: TRBJ1-6
CDR3: CASSWYGSGTALGSPLHF
DNA: TGTGCCAGCAGTTGGTACGGCTCTGGGACAGCTTTGGGTTCACCCCTCCACTTT

D: -
size: few
length: 17
V: TRBV18
J: TRBJ2-3
CDR3: CASSPPVAGYNTDTQYF
DNA: TGTGCCAGCTCACCACCCGTGGCAGGGTACAACACAGATACGCAGTATTTT

D: -
size: few
length: 13
V: TRBV25-1
J: TRBJ1-1
CDR3: CASSVGSRTEAFF
DNA: TGTGCCAGCAGTGTCGGATCCAGGACTGAAGCTTTCTTT

D: TRBD1
size: -
length: 17
V: TRBV6-2/TRBV6-3
J: TRBJ1-5
CDR3: CASSFPGTGGGNQPQHF
DNA: TGTGCCAGCAGTTTCCCCGGGACAGGGGGCGGCAATCAGCCCCAGCATTTT

D: -
size: -
length: 17
V: TRBV7-2
J: TRBJ2-7
CDR3: CASSPYSQGPASYEQYF
DNA: TGTGCCAGCAGCCCGTATTCACAGGGTCCTGCTTCCTACGAGCAGTACTTC

D: TRBD2
size: many
length: 15
V: TRBV6-2/TRBV6-3
J: TRBJ2-7
CDR3: CASRKRERGSYEQYF
DNA: TGTGCCAGCAGGAAGCGGGAGAGGGGTTCCTACGAGCAGTACTTC

D: -
size: -
length: 14
V: TRBV5-4
J: TRBJ2-7
CDR3: CASSLQGGVDEQYF
DNA: TGTGCCAGCAGCTTGCAGGGGGGTGTTGACGAGCAGTACTTC

D: TRBD1
size: many
length: 15
V: TRBV7-9
J: TRBJ2-7
CDR3: CASSTAGDRAYEQYF
DNA: TGTGCCAGCAGCACAGCTGGGGACAGGGCCTACGAGCAGTACTTC

D: TRBD1
size: -
length: 14
V: TRBV3-1
J: TRBJ1-1
CDR3: CASRLPGQGAGAFF
DNA: TGTGCCAGCAGGTTACCAGGACAGGGGGCCGGAGCTTTCTTT

D: -
size: few
length: 15
V: TRBV7-3
J: TRBJ2-1
CDR3: CASSPSGQGLNEQFF
DNA: TGTGCCAGCAGTCCGAGCGGGCAGGGGCTTAATGAGCAGTTCTTC

D: -
size: -
length: 14
V: TRBV12-3/TRBV12-4
J: TRBJ1-5
CDR3: CASSDGPRAQPQHF
DNA: TGTGCCAGCAGTGATGGGCCGAGAGCTCAGCCCCAGCATTTT

D: -
size: once
length: 15
V: TRBV7-2
J: TRBJ2-1
CDR3: CASSTPGGPRNEQFF
DNA: TGTGCCAGCAGCACCCCCGGCGGGCCCCGCAATGAGCAGTTCTTC

D: TRBD1
size: -
length: 13
V: TRBV10-3
J: TRBJ1-1
CDR3: CATWGTVNTEAFF
DNA: TGTGCCACCTGGGGGACAGTGAACACTGAAGCTTTCTTT

D: -
size: many
length: 14
V: TRBV7-9
J: TRBJ1-1
CDR3: CASSYLDKNTEAFF
DNA: TGTGCCAGCAGCTATTTAGACAAAAACACTGAAGCTTTCTTT

D: -
size: few
length: 12
V: TRBV18
J: TRBJ1-1
CDR3: CASSPDSEVGHF
DNA: TGTGCCAGCTCACCCGACAGCGAGGTGGGACACTTT

D: -
size: -
length: 15
V: TRBV7-9
J: TRBJ1-2
CDR3: CASSPLGGRDYGYTF
DNA: TGTGCCAGCAGCCCCCTGGGGGGGCGAGATTATGGCTACACCTTC

D: -
size: -
length: 10
V: TRBV6-1
J: TRBJ1-2
CDR3: CASSEYHRLF
DNA: TGTGCCAGCAGTGAATATCACAGGCTCTTC

D: -
size: -
length: 15
V: TRBV4-3
J: TRBJ1-3
CDR3: CASSVDRRSGNTIYF
DNA: TGCGCCAGCAGCGTAGATCGCCGCTCTGGAAACACCATATATTTT

D: -
size: few
length: 15
V: TRBV6-6
J: TRBJ2-7
CDR3: CASSPRPGFSYEQYF
DNA: TGTGCCAGCAGTCCCAGGCCAGGGTTCTCCTACGAGCAGTACTTC

D: -
size: few
length: 12
V: TRBV11-2
J: TRBJ2-1
CDR3: CASSFGGREQFF
DNA: TGTGCCAGCAGCTTCGGAGGGCGTGAGCAGTTCTTC

D: -
size: few
length: 15
V: TRBV4-1
J: TRBJ2-1
CDR3: CASSQEGHQYNEQFF
DNA: TGCGCCAGCAGCCAAGAGGGACACCAATACAATGAGCAGTTCTTC

D: -
size: few
length: 13
V: TRBV19
J: TRBJ2-7
CDR3: CASSITGIRGQYF
DNA: TGTGCCAGTAGTATAACCGGGATACGAGGACAGTACTTC

D: -
size: few
length: 16
V: TRBV4-2
J: TRBJ1-2
CDR3: CASSQDLKWSVYGYTF
DNA: TGTGCCAGCAGCCAAGATCTAAAGTGGTCCGTTTATGGCTACACCTTC

D: TRBD2
size: -
length: 13
V: TRBV7-8
J: TRBJ2-5
CDR3: CASSFSGGETQYF
DNA: TGTGCCAGCAGCTTTAGCGGGGGGGAGACCCAGTACTTC

D: -
size: -
length: 13
V: TRBV5-4
J: TRBJ2-7
CDR3: CASSSISVHEQYF
DNA: TGTGCCAGCAGCTCGATCTCGGTCCACGAGCAGTACTTC

D: -
size: few
length: 14
V: TRBV19
J: TRBJ1-6
CDR3: CASSIGGGNSPLHF
DNA: TGTGCCAGTAGTATAGGAGGGGGGAATTCACCCCTCCACTTT

D: -
size: -
length: 18
V: TRBV14
J: TRBJ2-5
CDR3: CASSQDYGTYRLQETQYF
DNA: TGTGCCAGCAGCCAAGATTACGGGACATACCGACTCCAAGAGACCCAGTACTTC

D: TRBD2
size: -
length: 18
V: TRBV7-3
J: TRBJ2-1
CDR3: CASSLRETWTSGFSEQFF
DNA: TGTGCCAGCAGCCTAAGGGAGACCTGGACTAGCGGGTTCAGTGAGCAGTTCTTC

D: TRBD2
size: -
length: 15
V: TRBV14
J: TRBJ2-3
CDR3: CASSPKRGRTDTQYF
DNA: TGTGCCAGCAGTCCCAAGCGGGGCCGCACAGATACGCAGTATTTT

D: TRBD2
size: -
length: 17
V: TRBV5-3
J: TRBJ2-1
CDR3: CASSFRASGGAYNEQFF
DNA: TGTGCCAGCAGCTTCCGGGCTAGCGGGGGAGCCTACAATGAGCAGTTCTTC

D: -
size: -
length: 16
V: TRBV7-3
J: TRBJ1-1
CDR3: CASSLYGDIMNTEAFF
DNA: TGTGCCAGCAGCTTATATGGAGACATAATGAACACTGAAGCTTTCTTT

D: -
size: -
length: 14
V: TRBV7-8
J: TRBJ2-7
CDR3: CASSFHENVNEQYF
DNA: TGTGCCAGCAGCTTCCACGAAAATGTCAACGAGCAGTACTTC

D: -
size: many
length: 14
V: TRBV7-8
J: TRBJ2-7
CDR3: CASSPTARSYEQYF
DNA: TGTGCCAGCAGCCCCACGGCGCGCTCCTACGAGCAGTACTTC

D: -
size: few
length: 15
V: TRBV12-3/TRBV12-4
J: TRBJ1-1
CDR3: CASNVAGRMNTEAFF
DNA: TGTGCCAGTAACGTGGCCGGCCGCATGAACACTGAAGCTTTCTTT